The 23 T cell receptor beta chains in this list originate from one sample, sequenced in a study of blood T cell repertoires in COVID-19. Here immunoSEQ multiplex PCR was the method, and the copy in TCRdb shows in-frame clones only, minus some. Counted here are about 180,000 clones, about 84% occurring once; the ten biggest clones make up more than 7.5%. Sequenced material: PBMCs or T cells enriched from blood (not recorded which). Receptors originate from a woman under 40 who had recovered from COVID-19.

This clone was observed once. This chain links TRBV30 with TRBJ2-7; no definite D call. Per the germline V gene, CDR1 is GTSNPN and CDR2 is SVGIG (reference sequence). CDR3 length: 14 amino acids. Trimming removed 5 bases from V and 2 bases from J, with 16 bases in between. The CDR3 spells CAWGIGVAPYEQYF. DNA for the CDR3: TGTGCCTGGGGGATTGGTGTGGCTCCCTACGAGCAGTACTTC.

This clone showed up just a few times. In DNA form, the CDR3 reads TGTGCCAGCAGTGAAGCGGGGGAGGACGAGCAGTACTTC. It is translated as CASSEAGEDEQYF. The chain links TRBV2 to TRBJ2-7; TRBD2 might be the D (6 bases). This CDR3 spans 13 amino acids. The V and J ends lost 0 bases and 5 bases respectively, with 8 bases between them. The germline V gene encodes CDR1 SNHLY and CDR2 FYNNEI.

Here the CDR3 reads CASSLSGSYNEQFF. CDR3 DNA sequence: TGTGCCAGCAGCTTATCCGGGTCCTACAATGAGCAGTTCTTC. This rearrangement joins TRBV11-2 to TRBJ2-1, with D unresolved. The ends were cut back, 2 bases at V and 1 base at J, with 6 bases in the middle. CDR1 is SGHAT, CDR2 FQNNGV, per germline. CDR3 size: 14 residues.

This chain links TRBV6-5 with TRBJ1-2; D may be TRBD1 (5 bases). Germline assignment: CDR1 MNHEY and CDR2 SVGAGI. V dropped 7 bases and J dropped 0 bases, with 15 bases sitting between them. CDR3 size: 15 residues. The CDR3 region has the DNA TGTGCCAGCAAAACAAAGACGGGGGCTAACTATGGCTACACCTTC. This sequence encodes CASKTKTGANYGYTF.

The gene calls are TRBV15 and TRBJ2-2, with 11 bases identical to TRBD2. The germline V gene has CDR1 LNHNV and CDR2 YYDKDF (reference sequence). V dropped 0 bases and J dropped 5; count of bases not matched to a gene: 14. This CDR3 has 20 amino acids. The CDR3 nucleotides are TGTGCCACCAGCAGAGATAGTGGGACTAGCGGACACTTGGGGACCGGGGAGCTGTTTTTT. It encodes CATSRDSGTSGHLGTGELFF.

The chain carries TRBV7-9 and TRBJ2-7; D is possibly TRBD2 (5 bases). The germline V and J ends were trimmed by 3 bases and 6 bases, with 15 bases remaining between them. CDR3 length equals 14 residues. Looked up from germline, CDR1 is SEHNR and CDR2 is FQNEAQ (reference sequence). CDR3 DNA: TGTGCCAGCAGCTTGGGTGGGAGTAGTGTCGAGCAGTACTTC. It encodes CASSLGGSSVEQYF.

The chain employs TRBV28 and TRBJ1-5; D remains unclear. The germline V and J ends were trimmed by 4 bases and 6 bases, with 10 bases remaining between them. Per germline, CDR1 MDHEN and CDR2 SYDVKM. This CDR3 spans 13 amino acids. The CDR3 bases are TGTGCCAGCAGTTGGAGGGCGACTCAGCCCCAGCATTTT. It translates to CASSWRATQPQHF.

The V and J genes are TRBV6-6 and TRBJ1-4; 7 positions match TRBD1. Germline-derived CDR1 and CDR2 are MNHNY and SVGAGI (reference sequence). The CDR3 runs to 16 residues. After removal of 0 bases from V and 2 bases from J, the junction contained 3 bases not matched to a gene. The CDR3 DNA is TGTGCCAGCAGTTACTCCGGGACAGATACTAATGAAAAACTGTTTTTT. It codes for CASSYSGTDTNEKLFF.

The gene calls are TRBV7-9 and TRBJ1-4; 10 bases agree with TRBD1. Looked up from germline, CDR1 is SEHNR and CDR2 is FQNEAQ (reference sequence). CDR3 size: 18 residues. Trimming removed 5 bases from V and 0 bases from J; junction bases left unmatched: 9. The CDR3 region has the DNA TGTGCCAGCAGCCTTCAAGGACAGGGGGATACAACTAATGAAAAACTGTTTTTT. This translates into CASSLQGQGDTTNEKLFF.

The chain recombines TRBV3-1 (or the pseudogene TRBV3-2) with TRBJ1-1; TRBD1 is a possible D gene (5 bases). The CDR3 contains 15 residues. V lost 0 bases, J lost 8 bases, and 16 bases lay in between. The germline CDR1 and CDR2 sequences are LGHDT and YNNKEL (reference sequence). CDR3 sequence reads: CASSQDLKGPAEAFF. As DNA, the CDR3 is TGTGCCAGCAGCCAAGATCTTAAGGGGCCGGCGGAAGCTTTCTTT.

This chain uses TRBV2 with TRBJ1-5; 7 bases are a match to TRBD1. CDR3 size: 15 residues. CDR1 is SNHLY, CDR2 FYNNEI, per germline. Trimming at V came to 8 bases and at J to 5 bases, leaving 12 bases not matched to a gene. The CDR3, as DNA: TGTGCCAGCCGCTCACAGGGGCACAGGGATCAGCCCCAGCATTTT. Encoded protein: CASRSQGHRDQPQHF.

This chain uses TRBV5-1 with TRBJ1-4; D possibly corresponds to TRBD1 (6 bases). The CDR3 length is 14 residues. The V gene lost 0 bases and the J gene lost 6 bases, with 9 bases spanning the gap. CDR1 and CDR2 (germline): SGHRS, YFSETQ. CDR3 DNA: TGCGCCAGCAGCTTGGTAGGGGGAGATGAAAAACTGTTTTTT. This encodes CASSLVGGDEKLFF.

This CDR3 reads CASSRGDLGEQYF. The CDR3 DNA sequence: TGTGCCAGCTCCAGGGGTGACTTGGGGGAGCAGTACTTC. The gene calls are TRBV28 and TRBJ2-7, with a weak D call TRBD1 (6 bases). This CDR3 contains 13 residues. The germline V and J ends were trimmed by 8 bases and 7 bases, with 18 bases remaining between them. Germline CDR1 MDHEN, CDR2 SYDVKM.

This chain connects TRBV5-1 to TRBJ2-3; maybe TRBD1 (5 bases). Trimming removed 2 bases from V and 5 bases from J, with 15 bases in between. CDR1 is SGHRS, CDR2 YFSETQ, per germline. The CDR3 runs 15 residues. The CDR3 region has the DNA TGCGCCAGCAGCTTACAGGCAAGGCAAGGAGATACGCAGTATTTT. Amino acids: CASSLQARQGDTQYF.

The CDR3 loop is CASRNLVSGIGSDTQYF. The CDR3 DNA reads as TGTGCCAGCAGAAACCTCGTTAGCGGGATAGGGTCAGATACGCAGTATTTT. V and J are TRBV7-9 and TRBJ2-3; TRBD2 agrees at 8 bases. Losses at the gene ends were 6 bases for V and 4 bases for J; bases not matched to a gene: 15. Germline V lookup: CDR1 SEHNR, CDR2 FQNEAQ (reference sequence). CDR3 length: 17 residues.

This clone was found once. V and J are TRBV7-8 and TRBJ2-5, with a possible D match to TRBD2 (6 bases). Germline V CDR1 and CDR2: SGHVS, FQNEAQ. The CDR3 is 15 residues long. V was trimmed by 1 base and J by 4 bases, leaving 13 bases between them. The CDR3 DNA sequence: TGTGCCAGCAGCTTAGTAGGGACTTTAGGAGAGACCCAGTACTTC. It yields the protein CASSLVGTLGETQYF.

The CDR3 protein is CASSLFGGEQYF. CDR3 nucleotide sequence: TGTGCCAGCAGCCTGTTCGGAGGCGAGCAGTACTTC. V and J are TRBV9 and TRBJ2-7; D perhaps matches TRBD2 (5 bases). V was cut by 4 bases and J by 6 bases, with 11 bases left in between. The CDR3 sequence is 12 residues long. Germline loops: CDR1 SGDLS, CDR2 YYNGEE. The whole variable domain, filled in from reference TRBV9 and TRBJ2-7, reads DSGVTQTPKHLITATGQRVTLRCSPRSGDLSVYWYQQSLDQGLQFLIQYYNGEERAKGNILERFSAQQFPDLHSELNLSSLELGDSALYFCASSLFGGEQYFGPGTRLTVT.

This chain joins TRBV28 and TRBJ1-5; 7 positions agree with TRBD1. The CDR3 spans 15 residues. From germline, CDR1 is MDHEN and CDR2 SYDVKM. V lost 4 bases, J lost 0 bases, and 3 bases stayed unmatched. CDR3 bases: TGTGCCAGCAGTTGGGGGACAGATAGCAATCAGCCCCAGCATTTT. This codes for CASSWGTDSNQPQHF.

CDR3 residues: CASSEGQGLGYTF. CDR3 coding DNA: TGTGCCAGCAGTGAAGGACAGGGATTAGGCTACACCTTC. This chain links TRBV6-1 with TRBJ1-2, with 7 nucleotides matching TRBD1. The CDR3 extends over 13 amino acids. Germline V gene sequence: CDR1 MNHNS, CDR2 SASEGT. J lost 8 bases, V lost 1 base, and 4 bases had no gene match.

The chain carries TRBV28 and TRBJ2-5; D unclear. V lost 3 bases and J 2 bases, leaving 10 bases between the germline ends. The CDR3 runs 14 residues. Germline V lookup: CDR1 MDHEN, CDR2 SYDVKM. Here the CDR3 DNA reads TGTGCCAGCAGTTTGGAGTCCTTACAAGAGACCCAGTACTTC. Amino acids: CASSLESLQETQYF.

The CDR3: CASGIDGTQYF. The CDR3 DNA follows: TGCGCCAGCGGTATCGACGGGACTCAGTACTTC. V is TRBV10-2 and J is TRBJ2-5; a weak D match, TRBD2 (6 bases). CDR1 is WSHSY, CDR2 SAAADI, per germline. Between the trimmed V and J ends, which lost 8 bases and 11 bases, there was a span of 15 bases. This CDR3 is built from 11 residues.

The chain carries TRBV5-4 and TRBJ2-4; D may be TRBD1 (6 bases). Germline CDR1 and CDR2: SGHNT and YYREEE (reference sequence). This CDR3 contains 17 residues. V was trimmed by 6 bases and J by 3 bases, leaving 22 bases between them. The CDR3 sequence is CASTDDESGDDKNIQYF. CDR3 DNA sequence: TGTGCCAGCACCGACGATGAGTCAGGGGATGACAAAAACATTCAGTACTTC.

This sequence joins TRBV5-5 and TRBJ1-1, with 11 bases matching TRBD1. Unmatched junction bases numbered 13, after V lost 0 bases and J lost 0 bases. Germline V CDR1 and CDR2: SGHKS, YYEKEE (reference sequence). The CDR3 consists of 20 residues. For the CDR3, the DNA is TGTGCCAGCAGCTTGGCCGGGACAGGGGGTTTAATGATGGTGAACACTGAAGCTTTCTTT. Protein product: CASSLAGTGGLMMVNTEAFF.